This TCR beta chain was sequenced in a study of blood T cells in healthy people across ages. Study findings and constraints: In the absence of known donor CMV status, changes in expanded clonotypes were possibly confounded.

The second PCR ran about 6 to 11 cycles with a sample-barcoded 5' primer and J-beta primers. Every cDNA molecule carried a tag from a template-switch adaptor bearing 12 random nucleotides. Each CDR3 protein is one row after TCRdb ran MiXCR on the 5' RACE reads. The sample shows approximately 820,000 distinct CDR3 sequences, around 45% of them seen only once. This clonotype appeared a few times. No antigen is known for it. The sample taken for sequencing was blood. This TCR came from a man aged 55-75 years in good health.

The CDR3 DNA sequence: TGCAGTGCTAGGGAGACAGGGGGTAATAATGAAAAACTGTTTTTT. It specifies CSARETGGNNEKLFF. This sequence joins TRBV20-1 and TRBJ1-4; 9 positions agree with TRBD1. The CDR3 loop spans 15 amino acids. The ends lost 3 bases at V and 4 bases at J; junction bases unmatched: 6. Looked up from germline, CDR1 is DFQATT and CDR2 is SNEGSKA (reference sequence).